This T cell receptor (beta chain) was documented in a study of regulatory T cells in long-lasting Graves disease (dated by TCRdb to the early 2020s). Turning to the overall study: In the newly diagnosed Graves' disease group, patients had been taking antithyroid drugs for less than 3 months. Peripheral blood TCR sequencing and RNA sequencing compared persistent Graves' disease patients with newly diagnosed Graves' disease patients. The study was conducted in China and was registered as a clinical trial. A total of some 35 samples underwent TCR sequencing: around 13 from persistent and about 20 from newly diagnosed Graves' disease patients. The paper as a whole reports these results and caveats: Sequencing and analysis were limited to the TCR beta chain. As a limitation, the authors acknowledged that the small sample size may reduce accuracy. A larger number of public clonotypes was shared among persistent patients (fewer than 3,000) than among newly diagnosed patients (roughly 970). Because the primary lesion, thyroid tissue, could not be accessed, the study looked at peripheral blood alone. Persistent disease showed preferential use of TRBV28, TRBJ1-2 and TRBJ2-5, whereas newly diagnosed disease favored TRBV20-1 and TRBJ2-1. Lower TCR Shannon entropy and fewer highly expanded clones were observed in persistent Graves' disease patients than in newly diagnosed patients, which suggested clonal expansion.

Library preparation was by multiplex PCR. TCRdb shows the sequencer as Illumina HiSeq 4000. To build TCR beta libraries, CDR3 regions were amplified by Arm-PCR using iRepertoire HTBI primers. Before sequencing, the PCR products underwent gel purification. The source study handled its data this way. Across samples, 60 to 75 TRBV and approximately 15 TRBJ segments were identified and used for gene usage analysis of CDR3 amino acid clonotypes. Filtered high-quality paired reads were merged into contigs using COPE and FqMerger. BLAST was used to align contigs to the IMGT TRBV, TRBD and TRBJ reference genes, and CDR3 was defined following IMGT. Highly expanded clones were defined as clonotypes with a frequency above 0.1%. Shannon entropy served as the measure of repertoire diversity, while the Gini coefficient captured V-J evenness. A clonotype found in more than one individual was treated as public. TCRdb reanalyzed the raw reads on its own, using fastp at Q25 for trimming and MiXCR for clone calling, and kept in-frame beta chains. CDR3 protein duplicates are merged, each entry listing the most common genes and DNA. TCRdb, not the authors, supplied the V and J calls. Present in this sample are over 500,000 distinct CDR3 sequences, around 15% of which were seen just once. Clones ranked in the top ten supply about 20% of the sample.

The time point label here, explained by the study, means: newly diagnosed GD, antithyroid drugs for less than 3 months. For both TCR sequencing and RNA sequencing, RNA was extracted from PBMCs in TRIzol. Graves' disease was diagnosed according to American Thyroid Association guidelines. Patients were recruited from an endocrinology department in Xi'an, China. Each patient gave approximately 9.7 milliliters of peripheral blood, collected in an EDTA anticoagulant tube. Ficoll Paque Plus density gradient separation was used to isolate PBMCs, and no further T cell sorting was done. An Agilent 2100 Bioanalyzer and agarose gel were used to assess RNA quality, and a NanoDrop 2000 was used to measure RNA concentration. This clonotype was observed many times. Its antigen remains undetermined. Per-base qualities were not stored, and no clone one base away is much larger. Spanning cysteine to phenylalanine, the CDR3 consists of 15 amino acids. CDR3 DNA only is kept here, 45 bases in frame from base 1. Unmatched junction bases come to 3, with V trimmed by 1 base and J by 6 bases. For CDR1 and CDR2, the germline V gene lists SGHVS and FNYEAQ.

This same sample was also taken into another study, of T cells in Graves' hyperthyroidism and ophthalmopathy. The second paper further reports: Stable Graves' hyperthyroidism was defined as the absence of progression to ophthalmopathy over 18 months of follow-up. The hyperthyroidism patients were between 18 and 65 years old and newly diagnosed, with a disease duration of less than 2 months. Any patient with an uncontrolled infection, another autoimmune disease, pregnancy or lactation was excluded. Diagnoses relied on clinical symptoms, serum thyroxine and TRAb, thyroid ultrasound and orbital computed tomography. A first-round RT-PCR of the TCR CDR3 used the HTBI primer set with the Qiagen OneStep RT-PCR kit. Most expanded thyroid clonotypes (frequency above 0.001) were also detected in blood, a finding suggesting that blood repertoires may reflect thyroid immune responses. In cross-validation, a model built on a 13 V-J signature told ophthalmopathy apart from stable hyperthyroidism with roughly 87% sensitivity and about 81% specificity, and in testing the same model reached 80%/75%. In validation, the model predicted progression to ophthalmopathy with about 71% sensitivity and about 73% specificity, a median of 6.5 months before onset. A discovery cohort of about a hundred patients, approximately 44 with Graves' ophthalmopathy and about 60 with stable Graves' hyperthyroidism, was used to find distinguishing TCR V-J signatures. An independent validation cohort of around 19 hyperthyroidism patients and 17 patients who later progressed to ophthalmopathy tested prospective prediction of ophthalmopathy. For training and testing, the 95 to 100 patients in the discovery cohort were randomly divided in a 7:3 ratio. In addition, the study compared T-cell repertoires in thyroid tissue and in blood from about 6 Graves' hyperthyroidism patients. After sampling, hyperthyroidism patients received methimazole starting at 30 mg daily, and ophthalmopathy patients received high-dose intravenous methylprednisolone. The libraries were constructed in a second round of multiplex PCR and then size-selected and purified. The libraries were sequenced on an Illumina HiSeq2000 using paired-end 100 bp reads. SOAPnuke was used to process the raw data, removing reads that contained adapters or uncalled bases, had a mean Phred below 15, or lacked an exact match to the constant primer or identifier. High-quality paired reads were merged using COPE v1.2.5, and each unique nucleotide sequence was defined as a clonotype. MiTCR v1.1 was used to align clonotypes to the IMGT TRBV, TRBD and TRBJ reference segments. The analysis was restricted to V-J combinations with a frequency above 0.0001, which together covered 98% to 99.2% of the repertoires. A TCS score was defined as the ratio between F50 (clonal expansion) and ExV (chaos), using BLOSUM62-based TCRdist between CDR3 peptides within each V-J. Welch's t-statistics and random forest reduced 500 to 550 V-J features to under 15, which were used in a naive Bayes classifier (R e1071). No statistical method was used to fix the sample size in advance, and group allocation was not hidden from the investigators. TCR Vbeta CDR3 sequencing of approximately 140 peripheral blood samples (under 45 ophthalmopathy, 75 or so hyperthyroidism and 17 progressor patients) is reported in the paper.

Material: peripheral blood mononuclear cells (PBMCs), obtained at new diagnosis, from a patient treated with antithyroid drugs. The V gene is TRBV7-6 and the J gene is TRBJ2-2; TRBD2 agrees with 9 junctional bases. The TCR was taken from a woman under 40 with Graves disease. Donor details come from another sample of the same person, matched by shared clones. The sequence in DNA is TGTGCCAGCAGCTTAGGGATAGCGGGAGCCGGGGAGCTGTTTTTT. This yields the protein CASSLGIAGAGELFF. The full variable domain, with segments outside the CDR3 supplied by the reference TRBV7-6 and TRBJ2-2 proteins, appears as GAGVSQSPRYKVTKRGQDVALRCDPISGHVSLYWYRQALGQGPEFLTYFNYEAQQDKSGLPNDRFSAERPEGSISTLTIQRTEQRDSAMYRCASSLGIAGAGELFFGEGSRLTVL.